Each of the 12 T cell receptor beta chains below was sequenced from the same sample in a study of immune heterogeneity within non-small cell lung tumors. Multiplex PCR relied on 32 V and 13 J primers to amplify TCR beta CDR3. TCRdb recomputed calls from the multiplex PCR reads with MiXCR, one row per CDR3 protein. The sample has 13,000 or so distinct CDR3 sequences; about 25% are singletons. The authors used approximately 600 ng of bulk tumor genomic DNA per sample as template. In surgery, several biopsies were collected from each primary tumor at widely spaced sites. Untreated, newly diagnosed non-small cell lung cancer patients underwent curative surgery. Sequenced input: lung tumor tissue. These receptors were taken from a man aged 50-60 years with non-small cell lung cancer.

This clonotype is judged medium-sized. The CDR3 sequence: CASSDSGPEQYF. CDR3 sequence (DNA): TGTGCCAGCAGTGATTCGGGTCCAGAGCAGTACTTC. This rearrangement joins TRBV6-1 to TRBJ2-7; D not resolved. The CDR3 has 12 amino acids. CDR1 and CDR2 from the germline V gene are MNHNS and SASEGT. V lost 3 bases, J lost 7 bases, and 10 bases lay in between.

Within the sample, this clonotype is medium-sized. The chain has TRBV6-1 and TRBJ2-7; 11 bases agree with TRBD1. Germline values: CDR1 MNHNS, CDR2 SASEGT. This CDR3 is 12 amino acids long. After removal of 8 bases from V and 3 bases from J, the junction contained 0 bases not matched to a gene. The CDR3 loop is CASGTGGYEQYF. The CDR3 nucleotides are TGTGCCAGCGGGACAGGGGGCTACGAGCAGTACTTC.

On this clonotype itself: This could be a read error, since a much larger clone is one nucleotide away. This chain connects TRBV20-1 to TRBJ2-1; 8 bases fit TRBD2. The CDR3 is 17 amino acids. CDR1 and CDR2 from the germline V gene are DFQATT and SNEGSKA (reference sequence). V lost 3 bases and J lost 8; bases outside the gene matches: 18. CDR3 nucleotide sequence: TGCAGTGCTAGGTTGGGGTTCCGGGGGGGCGTACCCCATGAGCAGTTCTTC. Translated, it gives CSARLGFRGGVPHEQFF.

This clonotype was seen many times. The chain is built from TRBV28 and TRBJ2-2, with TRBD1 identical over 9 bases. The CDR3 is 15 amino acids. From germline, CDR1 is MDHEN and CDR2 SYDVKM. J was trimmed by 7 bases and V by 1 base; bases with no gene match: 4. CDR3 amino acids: CASSLFTGGVGELFF. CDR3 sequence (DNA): TGTGCCAGCAGTTTATTTACAGGGGGCGTCGGGGAGCTGTTTTTT.

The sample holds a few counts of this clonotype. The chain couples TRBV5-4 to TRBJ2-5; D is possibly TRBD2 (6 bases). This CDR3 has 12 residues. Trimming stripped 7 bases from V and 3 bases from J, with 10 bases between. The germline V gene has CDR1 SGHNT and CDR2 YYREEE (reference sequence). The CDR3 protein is CASAPGEETQYF. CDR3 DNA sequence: TGTGCCAGCGCGCCGGGGGAAGAGACCCAGTACTTC.

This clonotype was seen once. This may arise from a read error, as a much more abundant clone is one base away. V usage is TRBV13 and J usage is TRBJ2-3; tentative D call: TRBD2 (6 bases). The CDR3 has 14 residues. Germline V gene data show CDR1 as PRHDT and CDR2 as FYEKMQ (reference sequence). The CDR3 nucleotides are TGTGCCAGCAGCTTGGGACTTAGTTGGGATATGCAGTATTTT. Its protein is CASSLGLSWDMQYF.

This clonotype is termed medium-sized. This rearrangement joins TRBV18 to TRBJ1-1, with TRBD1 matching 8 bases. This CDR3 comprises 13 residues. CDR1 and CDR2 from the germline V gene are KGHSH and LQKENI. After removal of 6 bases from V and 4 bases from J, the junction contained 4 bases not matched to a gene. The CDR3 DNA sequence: TGTGCCAGCTCCTGGACAGGGAGCACTGAAGCTTTCTTT. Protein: CASSWTGSTEAFF.

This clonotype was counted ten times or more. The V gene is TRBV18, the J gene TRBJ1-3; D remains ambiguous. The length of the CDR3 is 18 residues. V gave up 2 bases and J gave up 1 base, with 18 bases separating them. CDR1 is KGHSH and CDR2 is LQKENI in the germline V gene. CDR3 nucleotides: TGTGCCAGCTCACCATACAGTAAAGGAACCCAATCTGGAAACACCATATATTTT. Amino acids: CASSPYSKGTQSGNTIYF. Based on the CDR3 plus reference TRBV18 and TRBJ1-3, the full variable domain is NAGVMQNPRHLVRRRGQEARLRCSPMKGHSHVYWYRQLPEEGLKFMVYLQKENIIDESGMPKERFSAEFPKEGPSILRIQQVVRGDSAAYFCASSPYSKGTQSGNTIYFGEGSWLTVV.

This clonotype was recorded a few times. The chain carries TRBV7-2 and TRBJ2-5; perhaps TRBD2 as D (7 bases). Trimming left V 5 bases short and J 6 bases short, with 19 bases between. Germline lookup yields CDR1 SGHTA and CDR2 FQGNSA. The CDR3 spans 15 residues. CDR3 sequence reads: CASSPSRGGGKTQYF. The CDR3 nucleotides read TGTGCCAGCAGCCCTTCGCGGGGAGGGGGAAAGACCCAGTACTTC.

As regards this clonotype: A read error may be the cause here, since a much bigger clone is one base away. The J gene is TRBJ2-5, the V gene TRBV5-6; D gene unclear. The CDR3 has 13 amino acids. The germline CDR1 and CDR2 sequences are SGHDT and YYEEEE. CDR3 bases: TGTTCCAGCAGTTCGGACGTTCAAGAGACCCAGTACTTC. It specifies CSSSSDVQETQYF.

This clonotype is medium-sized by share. The CDR3 region has the DNA TGCCTCCCTCTCCGGGACAGGTACACTGAAGCTTTCTTT. Translated, it gives CLPLRDRYTEAFF. V and J are TRBV20-1 and TRBJ1-1, with 8 bases aligning to TRBD1. Per the germline V gene, CDR1 is DFQATT and CDR2 is SNEGSKA (reference sequence). CDR3 length: 13 residues.

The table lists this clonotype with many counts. As DNA, the CDR3 is TGTGCCAGCAGCCTCCTAGGGGGTACCTACGAGCAGTACTTC. This encodes CASSLLGGTYEQYF. J is TRBJ2-7 and V is TRBV3-1; D is perhaps TRBD1 (6 bases). Germline values: CDR1 LGHDT, CDR2 YNNKEL (reference sequence). The CDR3 extends over 14 amino acids. V was trimmed by 4 bases and J by 2 bases, leaving 12 bases between them.